This is a list of T cell receptor beta chains from one sample in a study of CD8 T cells in Susac syndrome. TCRdb re-derived calls from the immunoSEQ multiplex PCR reads in MiXCR, one entry per CDR3 protein. This table has 150,000 to 200,000 distinct CDR3 sequences, 90% to 95% appearing once. Sequencing was carried out using CD4+ T cells from PBMCs. The source is a human donor in good health. Both conserved end residues are part of each CDR3. Fields, in order: CDR3 protein, J gene, D gene, V gene. D genes are given only for firm matches.

CASSSGRDQPQHF,TRBJ1-5,-,TRBV5-6
CGEGRSSGGYTF,TRBJ1-2,-,TRBV30
CASSLRGGELFF,TRBJ2-2,-,TRBV19
CASSLTLDRGASYEQYF,TRBJ2-7,TRBD1,TRBV5-4
CASSQERTYGYTF,TRBJ1-2,-,TRBV3-1
CASSRLASGVKTDTQYF,TRBJ2-3,TRBD2,TRBV7-2
CASSLDGVKGLSGELFF,TRBJ2-2,-,TRBV4-2
CASSQHPGRGASEAFF,TRBJ1-1,-,TRBV3-1
CAISERGGEGTQYF,TRBJ2-3,TRBD2,TRBV10-3
CSARDVAGGHGETQYF,TRBJ2-5,TRBD2,TRBV20-1
CASSQAPGLAGGDTQYF,TRBJ2-3,TRBD2,TRBV4-2
CATSTGVNSPLHF,TRBJ1-6,TRBD1,TRBV15
CASSLRGEGYTF,TRBJ1-2,-,TRBV12-3/TRBV12-4
CSARGAGGDTEAFF,TRBJ1-1,TRBD1,TRBV20-1
CSAIRDRVTEAFF,TRBJ1-1,TRBD1,TRBV20-1
CASTVLDRYSEAFF,TRBJ1-1,-,TRBV19
CASSRQGRQETQYF,TRBJ2-5,TRBD1,TRBV7-2
CASAALGQPQHF,TRBJ1-5,-,TRBV12-3/TRBV12-4
CASSRDSPNYGYTF,TRBJ1-2,TRBD1,TRBV6-6
CASSITYEQYF,TRBJ2-7,-,TRBV28
CASSKGGAGTDTQYF,TRBJ2-3,TRBD1,TRBV19
CASSRGSDTQYF,TRBJ2-3,-,TRBV11-2
CASSDRVSNQPQHF,TRBJ1-5,TRBD1,TRBV6-6
CASSLPRAPSNEQYF,TRBJ2-7,-,TRBV5-1
CASSQGLIAGSTDTQYF,TRBJ2-3,-,TRBV14
CASSRGEQETQYF,TRBJ2-5,-,TRBV18
CSARRDSYEQYF,TRBJ2-7,-,TRBV20-1
CASSGGLQETQYF,TRBJ2-5,-,TRBV18
CASSLAETRYEQYF,TRBJ2-7,-,TRBV7-8
CASSLDGAHQPQHF,TRBJ1-5,-,TRBV12-3/TRBV12-4
CASSQVSGGQSPLHF,TRBJ1-6,-,TRBV3-1
CASSFIRETQYF,TRBJ2-5,-,TRBV5-8
CASSRTGGPPETQYF,TRBJ2-5,TRBD1,TRBV2
CASSADSHPTDTQYF,TRBJ2-3,-,TRBV5-4
CASSHEVRRSYNEQFF,TRBJ2-1,-,TRBV6-6
CASGGTLAGETQYF,TRBJ2-5,-,TRBV5-1
CSARDPNSGNTIYF,TRBJ1-3,-,TRBV20-1
CSVEGPQGGISEQYF,TRBJ2-7,TRBD1,TRBV29-1
CASSLGGGLETQYF,TRBJ2-5,TRBD2,TRBV7-9
CASSLVVSLADTQYF,TRBJ2-3,-,TRBV7-9
CASSRPGQGSAWAWETQYF,TRBJ2-5,-,TRBV21-1
CASNLGQGQQPQHF,TRBJ1-5,TRBD1,TRBV12-3/TRBV12-4
CASSWDRYTGELFF,TRBJ2-2,TRBD1,TRBV6-6
CASSLDGNAEAFF,TRBJ1-1,-,TRBV5-1
CASRTTANTEAFF,TRBJ1-1,-,TRBV6-5
CASSDSGRYGYTF,TRBJ1-2,-,TRBV25-1